This TCR beta chain was documented in a study of OX40 agonist ivuxolimab in advanced cancers. The assay was immunoSEQ multiplex PCR, and TCRdb's table has in-frame clones only and misses some. The sample consists of more than 60,000 clones, 80% to 90% of them appearing once. The J segment lost 3 bases and the V segment lost 4 bases, leaving 3 bases of the junction unmatched. Germline V gene data show CDR1 as SGHRS and CDR2 as YFSETQ. The length of the CDR3 is 14 residues. This clonotype originated in an adult with an advanced solid tumor such as melanoma, head and neck, liver or kidney cancer. This chain links TRBV5-1 with TRBJ2-7; TRBD2 matches 11 bases. This sample comprised CD4+ or CD8+ T cells sorted from blood, obtained in a trial of the OX40 agonist ivuxolimab. The CDR3 sequence: CASSRLAGNYEQYF. The CDR3 DNA follows: TGCGCCAGCAGCCGACTAGCGGGGAACTACGAGCAGTACTTC.